Given below is one T cell receptor beta chain in context. The source of the sample is a study of blood T cell repertoires in COVID-19. The V gene's germline CDR1 is MGHDK and CDR2 SYGVNS. Between the trimmed V and J ends, which lost 4 bases and 7 bases, there was a span of 14 bases. The CDR3 totals 15 residues. Libraries were prepared by immunoSEQ multiplex PCR; TCRdb keeps only in-frame clonotypes and omits some of them. The sample carries fewer than 350,000 clones, approximately 92% recorded once. The clonotype comes from a woman aged 25 to 39 with COVID-19, enrolled during active disease. The chain combines TRBV25-1 with TRBJ1-6, with TRBD1 as a possible D gene (5 bases). The sequencing input was peripheral blood. This CDR3 reads CASSGTKGYNSPLHF. In nucleotides, the CDR3 is TGTGCCAGCAGTGGGACAAAGGGTTACAATTCACCCCTCCACTTT.